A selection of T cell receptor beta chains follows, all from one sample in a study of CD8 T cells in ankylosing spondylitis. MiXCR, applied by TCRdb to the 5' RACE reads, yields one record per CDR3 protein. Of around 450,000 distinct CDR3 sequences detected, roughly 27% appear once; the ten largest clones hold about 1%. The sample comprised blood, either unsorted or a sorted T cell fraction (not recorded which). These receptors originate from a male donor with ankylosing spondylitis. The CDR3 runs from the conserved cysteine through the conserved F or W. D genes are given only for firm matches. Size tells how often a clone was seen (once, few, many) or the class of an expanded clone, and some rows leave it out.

CDR3aa: CSAEGGGTDTQYF
CDR3nt: TGCAGTGCCGAGGGTGGGGGCACAGATACGCAGTATTTT
d_gene: NA
v_gene: TRBV20-1
j_gene: TRBJ2-3
abundance: NA

CDR3aa: CASSVDRGTDTQYF
CDR3nt: TGTGCCAGCAGCGTCGACAGGGGCACAGATACGCAGTATTTT
d_gene: TRBD1
v_gene: TRBV11-2
j_gene: TRBJ2-3
abundance: many

CDR3aa: CASSAGGSSYEQYF
CDR3nt: TGTGCCAGCAGCGCGGGAGGCTCCTCCTACGAGCAGTACTTC
d_gene: TRBD2
v_gene: TRBV12-3/TRBV12-4
j_gene: TRBJ2-7
abundance: NA

CDR3aa: CAITQGLTAGNEQFF
CDR3nt: TGTGCCATCACCCAAGGGTTGACGGCTGGCAATGAGCAGTTCTTC
d_gene: NA
v_gene: TRBV10-3
j_gene: TRBJ2-1
abundance: few

CDR3aa: CASSPQDIRTEAFF
CDR3nt: TGTGCCAGCAGCCCCCAGGACATAAGGACGGAAGCTTTCTTT
d_gene: NA
v_gene: TRBV7-2
j_gene: TRBJ1-1
abundance: few

CDR3aa: CATTGPPGQGNEQFF
CDR3nt: TGTGCCACCACCGGCCCCCCGGGACAGGGGAATGAGCAGTTCTTC
d_gene: TRBD1
v_gene: TRBV24-1
j_gene: TRBJ2-1
abundance: few

CDR3aa: CASSRGPYGYTF
CDR3nt: TGTGCCAGCTCGCGTGGGCCCTATGGCTACACCTTC
d_gene: NA
v_gene: TRBV18
j_gene: TRBJ1-2
abundance: few

CDR3aa: CASSLDRGIANTIYF
CDR3nt: TGCGCCAGCAGCTTGGACAGGGGGATTGCAAACACCATATATTTT
d_gene: TRBD1
v_gene: TRBV5-1
j_gene: TRBJ1-3
abundance: NA

CDR3aa: CASSLDYLGGGELFF
CDR3nt: TGTGCCAGCAGCTTGGATTATTTAGGAGGCGGGGAGCTGTTTTTT
d_gene: NA
v_gene: TRBV11-2
j_gene: TRBJ2-2
abundance: few

CDR3aa: CASSSPRESDTQYF
CDR3nt: TGTGCCAGCAGCTCCCCGAGGGAGTCAGATACGCAGTATTTT
d_gene: NA
v_gene: TRBV11-3
j_gene: TRBJ2-3
abundance: few

CDR3aa: CASSTQGGSTEAFF
CDR3nt: TGCGCCAGCAGCACCCAGGGGGGTAGTACTGAAGCTTTCTTT
d_gene: TRBD1
v_gene: TRBV5-1
j_gene: TRBJ1-1
abundance: few